Shown below are 30 T cell receptor beta chains from a single sample sequenced in a study of CD8 T cells in Susac syndrome. The RNA, roughly 0.45 to 1 ug, was put through reverse transcription using random hexamers. Each CDR3 protein gets one entry after TCRdb re-called the immunoSEQ multiplex PCR reads with MiXCR. The repertoire holds roughly 150,000 distinct CDR3 sequences, approximately 93% seen once, with over 0.2% in the top ten. The source material was CD8+ T cells from PBMCs. These receptors were taken from a human donor with multiple sclerosis.

V gene TRBV12-3 or TRBV12-4 combines with J gene TRBJ2-2; D is undetermined. Trimming cost V 5 bases and J 7 bases, with 11 bases left between them. The CDR3 sequence is 13 residues long. In DNA form, the CDR3 reads TGTGCCAGCAGTCCGGACCCTCGCGGGGAGCTGTTTTTT. This encodes CASSPDPRGELFF.

In this sample, this clonotype turned up once. The J gene is TRBJ1-2, the V gene TRBV27; D is possibly TRBD1 (6 bases). Trimming took off 5 bases at V and 2 bases at J, with 15 bases between the two ends. Germline V gene lookup returns CDR1 MNHEY and CDR2 SMNVEV (reference sequence). This CDR3 is 15 amino acids long. The CDR3 DNA reads as TGTGCCAGCAGTAGACGGACAGCCCTGAACTATGGCTACACCTTC. It translates to CASSRRTALNYGYTF.

The chain uses TRBV6-5 and TRBJ1-1; D uncertain. V lost 2 bases and J lost 6, with 7 bases in between. The CDR3 contains 12 residues. Germline-derived CDR1 and CDR2 are MNHEY and SVGAGI. As DNA, the CDR3 is TGTGCCAGCAGTTACAAAGGAGCTGAAGCTTTCTTT. Its protein product is CASSYKGAEAFF.

The rearrangement joins TRBV2 to TRBJ2-3; D uncertain. CDR3 length: 14 residues. Deletions cut 3 bases from V and 2 bases from J, with 9 bases between. CDR1 is SNHLY, CDR2 FYNNEI, per germline. CDR3 region: CASSEELFTDTQYF. The DNA of the CDR3 is TGTGCCAGCAGTGAGGAACTTTTCACAGATACGCAGTATTTT.

A single count supports this clonotype. The chain uses TRBV6-5 and TRBJ1-1; D uncertain. The CDR3 extends over 19 amino acids. Germline assignment: CDR1 MNHEY and CDR2 SVGAGI. The ends were cut back, 0 bases at V and 1 base at J, with 21 bases in the middle. The DNA for the CDR3 is TGTGCCAGCAGTTACTCATCGGACTCGATTTGGATGGGGAACACTGAAGCTTTCTTT. Translation: CASSYSSDSIWMGNTEAFF.

V gene TRBV27 combines with J gene TRBJ2-3, with a possible D match to TRBD2 (6 bases). Per the germline V gene, CDR1 is MNHEY and CDR2 is SMNVEV (reference sequence). The CDR3 contains 13 residues. Trimming took 2 bases from V and 5 from J, leaving 8 bases between them. For the CDR3, the DNA is TGTGCCAGCAGTTTAGGGGGGAGAGATACGCAGTATTTT. Encoded protein: CASSLGGRDTQYF.

The V and J genes are TRBV6-2 or TRBV6-3 and TRBJ1-5; no clear D gene. The germline V gene encodes CDR1 MNHEY and CDR2 SVGEGT. The CDR3 is 17 residues long. Trimming shortened V by 6 bases and J by 0 bases, and 18 bases separated the two germline ends. The CDR3 is CASSPPGRKVSNQPQHF. The CDR3 coding sequence is TGTGCCAGCAGCCCCCCGGGAAGAAAGGTTAGCAATCAGCCCCAGCATTTT.

The chain is built from TRBV2 and TRBJ2-5, with D unresolved. Germline V gene data show CDR1 as SNHLY and CDR2 as FYNNEI. With 6 bases removed from V and 4 bases from J, the gap between germline ends came to 18 bases. The CDR3 loop spans 15 amino acids. CDR3 loop: CASRDRRGEVETQYF. The CDR3 bases are TGTGCCAGCAGGGACCGTCGTGGAGAGGTAGAGACCCAGTACTTC.

This chain connects TRBV29-1 to TRBJ2-7; 9 nucleotides align to TRBD1. Germline CDR1 is SQVTM and CDR2 is ANQGSEA. J gave up 1 base and V 7 bases, and 5 bases lay outside the gene matches. The CDR3 covers 13 residues. The CDR3 loop reads CSAGTGHSYEQYF. The CDR3 DNA reads TGCAGCGCCGGGACAGGGCATTCCTACGAGCAGTACTTC.

This chain connects TRBV9 to TRBJ2-1, with a weak D call TRBD2 (6 bases). V dropped 2 bases and J dropped 5 bases, with 8 bases sitting between them. CDR1 and CDR2 from the germline V gene are SGDLS and YYNGEE. CDR3 length equals 13 residues. This chain's CDR3 is CASSVGLNNEQFF. CDR3 nucleotides: TGTGCCAGCAGCGTGGGACTCAACAATGAGCAGTTCTTC.

The CDR3 is CASSDSRLPGDTQYF. The CDR3 DNA sequence: TGTGCCAGCAGTGACTCGAGGCTACCAGGAGATACGCAGTATTTT. This chain joins TRBV6-4 and TRBJ2-3; D gene unclear. The CDR3 loop spans 15 amino acids. V shed 0 bases and J shed 5 bases, with 12 bases lying between them. The germline CDR1 and CDR2 sequences are MRHNA and SNTAGT.

The chain couples TRBV24-1 to TRBJ2-1; 11 positions agree with TRBD1. This CDR3 is 17 amino acids long. CDR1 is KGHDR and CDR2 is SFDVKD in the germline V gene. J gave up 8 bases and V 4 bases, and 12 bases lay outside the gene matches. The CDR3 DNA reads TGTGCCACCAGTGACCGTCCCTGGACAGGGGGCAGGGATGAGCAGTTCTTC. Protein: CATSDRPWTGGRDEQFF.

This sequence joins TRBV27 and TRBJ1-5; D possibly corresponds to TRBD1 (6 bases). Deletions cut 4 bases from V and 2 bases from J, with 15 bases between. There are 16 residues in the CDR3. Germline CDR1 and CDR2: MNHEY and SMNVEV (reference sequence). Here the CDR3 DNA reads TGTGCCAGCAGTTCCTCCGACAGGCAGGGCAATCAGCCCCAGCATTTT. Translation: CASSSSDRQGNQPQHF.

This chain joins TRBV30 and TRBJ2-7; 7 bases are shared with TRBD1. CDR1 and CDR2 (germline): GTSNPN, SVGIG (reference sequence). With V trimmed by 4 bases and J by 4 bases, 1 base remained unmatched. This CDR3 has 11 residues. The CDR3 spells CAWTGGYEQYF. As DNA, the CDR3 is TGTGCCTGGACAGGGGGATACGAGCAGTACTTC.

This clonotype was counted a single time. The DNA of the CDR3 is TGTGCCAGCAGCCAATTCCGGGGGGCCAACGTCCTGACTTTC. Its translation: CASSQFRGANVLTF. The J gene is TRBJ2-6, the V gene TRBV3-1; no firm D call. V lost 2 bases, J lost 4 bases, and 6 bases lay in between. CDR1 LGHDT and CDR2 YNNKEL come from the germline V gene (reference sequence). The CDR3 contains 14 residues.

The rearrangement uses TRBV27 and TRBJ1-2; no firm D call. The ends were cut back, 8 bases at V and 0 bases at J, with 7 bases in the middle. Looked up from germline, CDR1 is MNHEY and CDR2 is SMNVEV (reference sequence). The CDR3 consists of 12 residues. Here the CDR3 DNA reads TGTGCCAGCCTCGGGCCTAACTATGGCTACACCTTC. Protein product: CASLGPNYGYTF.

This chain joins TRBV11-2 and TRBJ2-5; the D gene is possibly TRBD2 (5 bases). Germline assignment: CDR1 SGHAT and CDR2 FQNNGV. The CDR3 totals 14 residues. Trimming shortened V by 2 bases and J by 6 bases, and 13 bases separated the two germline ends. In DNA, the CDR3 is TGTGCCAGCAGCTTAAACCTACGGAGGCAGACCCAGTACTTC. Its translation is CASSLNLRRQTQYF.

The chain combines TRBV15 with TRBJ2-5; 7 bases agree with TRBD1. Germline V gives CDR1 LNHNV, CDR2 YYDKDF (reference sequence). V trimming: 1 base; J trimming: 12 bases; junction bases outside the gene matches: 5. The CDR3 consists of 12 residues. DNA for the CDR3: TGTGCCACCAGCAGAGCTGGACAGGCAAAGTACTTC. Translating it yields CATSRAGQAKYF. Full variable domain (outside the CDR3, taken from reference TRBV15 and TRBJ2-5): DAMVIQNPRYQVTQFGKPVTLSCSQTLNHNVMYWYQQKSSQAPKLLFHYYDKDFNNEADTPDNFQSRRPNTSFCFLDIRSPGLGDTAMYLCATSRAGQAKYFGPGTRLLVL.

The CDR3 here is CSASGRSGQETQYF. In nucleotides, the CDR3 is TGCAGTGCTAGTGGGCGGTCGGGACAAGAGACCCAGTACTTC. This rearrangement joins TRBV20-1 to TRBJ2-5; TRBD2 is a possible D gene (5 bases). Per germline, CDR1 DFQATT and CDR2 SNEGSKA (reference sequence). The CDR3 runs 14 residues. V lost 3 bases, J lost 2 bases, and 13 bases lay in between.

V and J are TRBV2 and TRBJ2-7, with D unclear. V lost 3 bases, J lost 2 bases, and 14 bases lay in between. The CDR3 consists of 15 residues. Germline CDR1 reads SNHLY; CDR2 reads FYNNEI. CDR3 nucleotides: TGTGCCAGCAGTGAGCCAATTTGGAGACCCTACGAGCAGTACTTC. It codes for CASSEPIWRPYEQYF.

V gene TRBV18 combines with J gene TRBJ1-5; a weak D match, TRBD1 (5 bases). This CDR3 spans 17 amino acids. Germline lookup yields CDR1 KGHSH and CDR2 LQKENI. Trimming cost V 2 bases and J 0 bases, with 14 bases left between them. CDR3 loop: CASSPTAGLNSNQPQHF. In nucleotides, the CDR3 is TGTGCCAGCTCACCAACGGCAGGGTTGAATAGCAATCAGCCCCAGCATTTT.

This chain uses TRBV2 with TRBJ2-2; D remains unclear. The CDR3 is made up of 14 amino acids. Germline-derived CDR1 and CDR2 are SNHLY and FYNNEI. V lost 6 bases, J lost 1 base, and 9 bases lay in between. The CDR3 nucleotides are TGTGCCAGCAGGGCAGATCTGAACACCGGGGAGCTGTTTTTT. It translates to CASRADLNTGELFF.

The rearrangement joins TRBV12-3 or TRBV12-4 to TRBJ1-1; D is undetermined. Trimming shortened V by 9 bases and J by 1 base, and 12 bases separated the two germline ends. This CDR3 is built from 13 residues. CDR3 sequence (DNA): TGTGCCAGTGCCCTAAGTGGGAACACTGAAGCTTTCTTT. It translates to CASALSGNTEAFF.

This chain joins TRBV20-1 and TRBJ2-7; 9 bases map to TRBD1. CDR1 and CDR2 from the germline V gene are DFQATT and SNEGSKA (reference sequence). J was trimmed by 0 bases and V by 7 bases; bases with no gene match: 13. The CDR3 runs 16 residues. The CDR3 sequence is CSVTPTGGVFSYEQYF. The CDR3 nucleotides are TGCAGTGTTACTCCTACAGGGGGCGTTTTCTCCTACGAGCAGTACTTC.

The chain employs TRBV6-5 and TRBJ1-5; D call uncertain. V dropped 6 bases and J dropped 3 bases, with 12 bases sitting between them. Germline values: CDR1 MNHEY, CDR2 SVGAGI. This CDR3 is 14 amino acids long. The CDR3 loop reads CASSHRGYNQPQHF. The CDR3 nucleotides read TGTGCCAGCAGCCACCGAGGTTACAATCAGCCCCAGCATTTT.

CDR3 sequence (DNA): TGCGCCAGCAGCCAAGGAGGGGGGGCACGGGAGACCCAGTACTTC. This gives the protein CASSQGGGARETQYF. V is TRBV4-1 and J is TRBJ2-5; tentative D call: TRBD2 (7 bases). The germline V gene encodes CDR1 MGHRA and CDR2 YSYEKL. V lost 1 base to trimming and J lost 5 bases, with 14 bases between them. CDR3 length: 15 residues.

The chain carries TRBV4-1 and TRBJ1-1; tentatively, D is TRBD1 (6 bases). This CDR3 region has 15 residues. The V and J ends lost 4 bases and 1 base respectively, with 13 bases between them. CDR1 and CDR2 (germline): MGHRA, YSYEKL. This CDR3 is CASSPPGTRNTEAFF. The CDR3 nucleotides are TGCGCCAGCAGCCCACCCGGGACACGGAACACTGAAGCTTTCTTT.

The chain joins TRBV28 to TRBJ1-2; D uncertain. Germline CDR1 reads MDHEN; CDR2 reads SYDVKM. The CDR3 totals 14 residues. V dropped 7 bases and J dropped 8 bases, with 20 bases sitting between them. The CDR3 sequence is CASTRIDGRLGYTF. In DNA form, the CDR3 reads TGTGCCAGCACACGGATTGACGGACGTCTCGGCTACACCTTC.

This chain joins TRBV10-3 and TRBJ2-2; D gene ambiguous. V was trimmed by 4 bases and J by 0 bases, leaving 12 bases between them. Germline assignment: CDR1 ENHRY and CDR2 SYGVKD. This CDR3 is built from 16 residues. The CDR3 region has the DNA TGTGCCATCAGTGTCATGGTGACTGCGAACACCGGGGAGCTGTTTTTT. Its protein product is CAISVMVTANTGELFF.

The DNA of the CDR3 is TGCAGTGCTAGAGATCGTGACAGGGAAGGAGTGCATTTT. Translated, it gives CSARDRDREGVHF. The rearrangement joins TRBV20-1 to TRBJ1-5; 7 bases fit TRBD1. J gave up 15 bases and V 0 bases, and 11 bases lay outside the gene matches. Per germline, CDR1 DFQATT and CDR2 SNEGSKA (reference sequence). This CDR3 is built from 13 residues.